This record concerns one TCR beta chain sequence. The CDR3 spans 15 residues. V lost 7 bases to trimming and J lost 0 bases, with 15 bases between them. Germline CDR1 MNHEY, CDR2 SVGAGI. As originally analysed: The authors estimated nucleated cell counts from reference gene primer amplification. Libraries were prepared by immunoSEQ multiplex PCR; TCRdb keeps only in-frame clonotypes and omits some of them. For V, J and clone size, that table is used; D and trimming come from the DNA. The data contain hundreds of thousands of clones, about four fifths of them singletons. These data come from a study of blood T cell repertoires in COVID-19. Study-wide context: The United States, Italy and Spain provided the acute and convalescent COVID-19 samples. In each case, the material was cDNA or gDNA derived from T cells, B-cell-depleted T cells, or PBMCs.

Sequencing input: peripheral blood. The receptor was isolated from a woman in her thirties or forties with active or convalescent COVID-19. The chain carries TRBV6-5 and TRBJ1-2; a weak D match, TRBD1 (6 bases). The CDR3 loop reads CASTGEQGANYGYTF. The CDR3, as DNA: TGTGCCAGCACCGGGGAACAGGGAGCTAACTATGGCTACACCTTC.